Listed below are T cell receptor beta chains from one sample, sequenced in a study of T cells in Graves' hyperthyroidism and ophthalmopathy. Each CDR3 protein is one row after TCRdb ran MiXCR on the multiplex PCR reads. This repertoire shows 450,000 to 650,000 distinct CDR3 sequences, roughly a sixth found once; its top ten account for roughly 18%. The sequencing sample was made of blood. The receptors here all came from a woman aged 18-30 years with Graves' ophthalmopathy. The CDR3 runs from the conserved cysteine through the conserved F or W. Fields, in order: clone size, V gene, J gene, D gene, CDR3 protein, CDR3 DNA. A D gene is named only where the DNA matches it firmly. Size tells how often a clone was seen (once, few, many) or the class of an expanded clone, and some rows leave it out.

clone_size: many
v_call: TRBV7-8
j_call: TRBJ2-5
d_call: TRBD2
cdr3_aa: CASTVLAVKETQYF
cdr3_nt: TGTGCCAGCACGGTACTAGCGGTAAAAGAGACCCAGTACTTC

clone_size: few
v_call: TRBV28
j_call: TRBJ1-2
d_call: TRBD1
cdr3_aa: CASSWGQGTNYGYTF
cdr3_nt: TGTGCCAGCAGTTGGGGACAGGGCACTAACTATGGCTACACCTTC

clone_size: few
v_call: TRBV7-9
j_call: TRBJ2-3
d_call: TRBD1
cdr3_aa: CASRGQGAVSTDTQYF
cdr3_nt: TGTGCCAGCAGGGGACAGGGGGCAGTCTCCACAGATACGCAGTATTTT

clone_size: .
v_call: TRBV19
j_call: TRBJ2-3
d_call: .
cdr3_aa: CASSIENTDTQYF
cdr3_nt: TGTGCCAGTAGTATAGAAAACACAGATACGCAGTATTTT

clone_size: many
v_call: TRBV27
j_call: TRBJ1-2
d_call: TRBD1
cdr3_aa: CASRRDSPISGYTF
cdr3_nt: TGTGCCAGCAGAAGGGACAGCCCAATTTCGGGCTACACCTTC

clone_size: .
v_call: TRBV6-2/TRBV6-3
j_call: TRBJ2-2
d_call: TRBD2
cdr3_aa: CASSYGTSGGASTGELFF
cdr3_nt: TGTGCCAGCAGTTATGGGACTAGCGGGGGGGCGAGCACCGGGGAGCTGTTTTTT

clone_size: many
v_call: TRBV10-3
j_call: TRBJ2-7
d_call: .
cdr3_aa: CAISEMASAYEQYF
cdr3_nt: TGTGCCATCAGTGAGATGGCTAGCGCCTACGAGCAGTACTTC

clone_size: many
v_call: TRBV6-1
j_call: TRBJ1-4
d_call: .
cdr3_aa: CASSVADEKLFF
cdr3_nt: TGTGCCAGCAGTGTGGCGGATGAAAAACTGTTTTTT

clone_size: .
v_call: TRBV4-2
j_call: TRBJ2-5
d_call: TRBD2
cdr3_aa: CASSSGGVETQYF
cdr3_nt: TGTGCCAGCTCTAGCGGGGGTGTGGAGACCCAGTACTTC

clone_size: .
v_call: TRBV9
j_call: TRBJ2-5
d_call: .
cdr3_aa: CASSVGLQETQYF
cdr3_nt: TGTGCCAGCAGCGTAGGTCTACAAGAGACCCAGTACTTC

clone_size: .
v_call: TRBV28
j_call: TRBJ2-7
d_call: .
cdr3_aa: CASSFIDEQYF
cdr3_nt: TGTGCCAGCAGTTTTATCGACGAGCAGTACTTC

clone_size: .
v_call: TRBV19
j_call: TRBJ2-1
d_call: .
cdr3_aa: CASSIPDYSVNEQFF
cdr3_nt: TGTGCCAGTAGTATCCCAGACTATAGCGTAAATGAGCAGTTCTTC

clone_size: many
v_call: TRBV2
j_call: TRBJ2-1
d_call: TRBD1
cdr3_aa: CASSSDRGVYNEQFF
cdr3_nt: TGTGCCAGCAGTTCGGACAGGGGAGTATACAATGAGCAGTTCTTC

clone_size: .
v_call: TRBV18
j_call: TRBJ2-7
d_call: TRBD1
cdr3_aa: CAISPGTGYEQYF
cdr3_nt: TGTGCCATCTCACCCGGGACAGGATACGAGCAGTACTTC

clone_size: .
v_call: TRBV4-1
j_call: TRBJ1-3
d_call: .
cdr3_aa: CASSQDWVSGNTIYF
cdr3_nt: TGCGCCAGCAGCCAAGACTGGGTCTCTGGAAACACCATATATTTT

clone_size: many
v_call: TRBV3-1
j_call: TRBJ1-2
d_call: TRBD1
cdr3_aa: CASSQARGTGYGYTF
cdr3_nt: TGTGCCAGCAGCCAAGCCAGGGGGACTGGCTATGGCTACACCTTC

clone_size: .
v_call: TRBV4-1
j_call: TRBJ2-1
d_call: .
cdr3_aa: CASSQDRGGLYNEQFF
cdr3_nt: TGCGCCAGCAGCCAAGATAGGGGGGGACTTTACAATGAGCAGTTCTTC

clone_size: few
v_call: TRBV4-1
j_call: TRBJ2-1
d_call: .
cdr3_aa: CASSQVPPGLNEQFF
cdr3_nt: TGCGCCAGCAGCCAAGTCCCCCCCGGGCTCAATGAGCAGTTCTTC

clone_size: .
v_call: TRBV7-4
j_call: TRBJ2-1
d_call: .
cdr3_aa: CASSSLADVAYNEQFF
cdr3_nt: TGTGCCAGCAGCTCTTTAGCGGATGTTGCCTACAATGAGCAGTTCTTC

clone_size: few
v_call: TRBV7-9
j_call: TRBJ2-7
d_call: .
cdr3_aa: CASSLVVGPRTYGQYF
cdr3_nt: TGTGCCAGCAGCTTAGTTGTTGGACCGAGGACCTACGGGCAGTACTTC

clone_size: .
v_call: TRBV7-2
j_call: TRBJ2-5
d_call: TRBD2
cdr3_aa: CASSLASSGGPIRETQYF
cdr3_nt: TGTGCCAGCAGCTTAGCGTCTAGCGGGGGGCCGATTAGAGAGACCCAGTACTTC

clone_size: many
v_call: TRBV27
j_call: TRBJ1-1
d_call: TRBD1
cdr3_aa: CASSLSIRGDTEAFF
cdr3_nt: TGTGCCAGCAGTTTATCGATCAGGGGGGACACTGAAGCTTTCTTT

clone_size: many
v_call: TRBV2
j_call: TRBJ1-1
d_call: .
cdr3_aa: CAYNSNTEAFF
cdr3_nt: TGTGCCTACAACAGCAACACTGAAGCTTTCTTT

clone_size: .
v_call: TRBV6-4
j_call: TRBJ2-1
d_call: .
cdr3_aa: CASSRDARTYNEQFF
cdr3_nt: TGTGCCAGCAGCCGGGACGCCCGGACTTACAATGAGCAGTTCTTC

clone_size: .
v_call: TRBV7-6
j_call: TRBJ2-1
d_call: TRBD2
cdr3_aa: CASSLASGRYSYNEQFF
cdr3_nt: TGTGCCAGCAGCTTAGCCAGCGGGAGGTACTCCTACAATGAGCAGTTCTTC

clone_size: few
v_call: TRBV9
j_call: TRBJ1-2
d_call: .
cdr3_aa: CASSPRTGLEGYTF
cdr3_nt: TGTGCCAGCAGCCCGAGGACGGGTCTAGAGGGCTACACCTTC

clone_size: .
v_call: TRBV7-9
j_call: TRBJ2-1
d_call: .
cdr3_aa: CASSSLEEGGWNEQFF
cdr3_nt: TGTGCCAGCAGCTCTCTTGAGGAAGGGGGATGGAATGAGCAGTTCTTC

clone_size: .
v_call: TRBV6-1
j_call: TRBJ1-2
d_call: .
cdr3_aa: CASSSGQFGYGYTF
cdr3_nt: TGTGCCAGCAGTTCCGGACAGTTCGGGTATGGCTACACCTTC

clone_size: many
v_call: TRBV7-9
j_call: TRBJ1-1
d_call: TRBD1
cdr3_aa: CASSLAPHRGMNTEAFF
cdr3_nt: TGTGCCAGCAGCTTAGCGCCTCACAGGGGGATGAACACTGAAGCTTTCTTT

clone_size: few
v_call: TRBV7-3
j_call: TRBJ2-3
d_call: .
cdr3_aa: CASSLGSGPDTQYF
cdr3_nt: TGTGCCAGCAGCTTAGGTAGCGGTCCCGATACGCAGTATTTT

clone_size: .
v_call: TRBV28
j_call: TRBJ1-2
d_call: .
cdr3_aa: CASSPTDGATFPGYTF
cdr3_nt: TGTGCCAGCAGTCCGACGGACGGAGCCACTTTCCCTGGCTACACCTTC

clone_size: .
v_call: TRBV4-1
j_call: TRBJ2-1
d_call: .
cdr3_aa: CASSPKQNEQFF
cdr3_nt: TGCGCCAGCAGCCCTAAACAGAATGAGCAGTTCTTC

clone_size: many
v_call: TRBV7-2
j_call: TRBJ1-1
d_call: .
cdr3_aa: CASSPGLGMNTEAFF
cdr3_nt: TGTGCCAGCAGCCCAGGTCTGGGGATGAACACTGAAGCTTTCTTT

clone_size: many
v_call: TRBV28
j_call: TRBJ2-1
d_call: TRBD1
cdr3_aa: CASSSPGQGGHNEQFF
cdr3_nt: TGTGCCAGCAGTTCCCCAGGACAGGGAGGACACAATGAGCAGTTCTTC

clone_size: .
v_call: TRBV7-2
j_call: TRBJ1-1
d_call: .
cdr3_aa: CASSHPGGGPEAFF
cdr3_nt: TGTGCCAGCAGCCACCCGGGGGGGGGCCCTGAAGCTTTCTTT

clone_size: many
v_call: TRBV20-1
j_call: TRBJ2-1
d_call: TRBD2
cdr3_aa: CSASTSGGVDEQFF
cdr3_nt: TGCAGTGCTTCGACTAGCGGGGGGGTAGATGAGCAGTTCTTC

clone_size: many
v_call: TRBV6-2/TRBV6-3
j_call: TRBJ2-7
d_call: .
cdr3_aa: CASTTAVSSYEQYF
cdr3_nt: TGTGCCAGCACCACAGCCGTCAGCTCCTACGAGCAGTACTTC

clone_size: many
v_call: TRBV20-1
j_call: TRBJ2-7
d_call: .
cdr3_aa: CSASGTLTVTAYEQYF
cdr3_nt: TGCAGTGCTAGCGGGACACTGACGGTTACAGCCTACGAGCAGTACTTC

clone_size: .
v_call: TRBV20-1
j_call: TRBJ2-5
d_call: .
cdr3_aa: CSARANREETQYF
cdr3_nt: TGCAGTGCTAGAGCGAACCGGGAAGAGACCCAGTACTTC

clone_size: many
v_call: TRBV30
j_call: TRBJ2-7
d_call: .
cdr3_aa: CASTGAVVIEQYF
cdr3_nt: TGTGCCTCAACCGGGGCCGTGGTAATCGAGCAGTACTTC

clone_size: .
v_call: TRBV19
j_call: TRBJ1-3
d_call: .
cdr3_aa: CASSRTADFSGNTIYF
cdr3_nt: TGTGCCAGTAGTAGGACAGCGGACTTCTCTGGAAACACCATATATTTT

clone_size: .
v_call: TRBV19
j_call: TRBJ1-1
d_call: .
cdr3_aa: CASKARDLPNTEAFF
cdr3_nt: TGTGCCAGTAAAGCGCGAGATCTCCCGAACACTGAAGCTTTCTTT

clone_size: few
v_call: TRBV5-4
j_call: TRBJ1-1
d_call: .
cdr3_aa: CASSLPGARGSTAFF
cdr3_nt: TGTGCCAGCAGCCTACCGGGTGCACGCGGGTCGACCGCTTTCTTT

clone_size: many
v_call: TRBV27
j_call: TRBJ2-2
d_call: .
cdr3_aa: CASSKRQPTGELFF
cdr3_nt: TGTGCCAGCAGCAAACGACAGCCCACCGGGGAGCTGTTTTTT

clone_size: many
v_call: TRBV28
j_call: TRBJ1-2
d_call: TRBD1
cdr3_aa: CAITRGTGGGGYGYTF
cdr3_nt: TGTGCCATTACCCGGGGGACAGGGGGCGGCGGCTATGGCTACACCTTC

clone_size: .
v_call: TRBV7-9
j_call: TRBJ2-5
d_call: TRBD1
cdr3_aa: CAGSSGTEKETQYF
cdr3_nt: TGTGCCGGCAGCTCCGGGACAGAGAAAGAGACCCAGTACTTC

clone_size: few
v_call: TRBV15
j_call: TRBJ2-1
d_call: .
cdr3_aa: CATSRGPPNEQFF
cdr3_nt: TGTGCCACCAGCAGAGGTCCCCCCAATGAGCAGTTCTTC

clone_size: few
v_call: TRBV12-3/TRBV12-4
j_call: TRBJ1-2
d_call: .
cdr3_aa: CASSLMGANYGYTF
cdr3_nt: TGTGCCAGCAGTCTAATGGGCGCTAACTATGGCTACACCTTC

clone_size: .
v_call: TRBV30
j_call: TRBJ1-1
d_call: TRBD1
cdr3_aa: CAWSFRGGTEAFF
cdr3_nt: TGTGCCTGGAGTTTCAGGGGGGGGACTGAAGCTTTCTTT

clone_size: many
v_call: TRBV6-5
j_call: TRBJ2-1
d_call: TRBD2
cdr3_aa: CASSYTGLAGNEQFF
cdr3_nt: TGTGCCAGCAGTTACACTGGACTAGCGGGCAATGAGCAGTTCTTC

clone_size: .
v_call: TRBV6-1
j_call: TRBJ2-1
d_call: .
cdr3_aa: CASSPGGWEALYNEQFF
cdr3_nt: TGTGCCAGCAGTCCCGGGGGTTGGGAGGCCCTCTACAATGAGCAGTTCTTC

clone_size: many
v_call: TRBV2
j_call: TRBJ1-5
d_call: .
cdr3_aa: CASSGPSRNQPQHF
cdr3_nt: TGTGCCAGCAGTGGCCCATCCCGCAATCAGCCCCAGCATTTT